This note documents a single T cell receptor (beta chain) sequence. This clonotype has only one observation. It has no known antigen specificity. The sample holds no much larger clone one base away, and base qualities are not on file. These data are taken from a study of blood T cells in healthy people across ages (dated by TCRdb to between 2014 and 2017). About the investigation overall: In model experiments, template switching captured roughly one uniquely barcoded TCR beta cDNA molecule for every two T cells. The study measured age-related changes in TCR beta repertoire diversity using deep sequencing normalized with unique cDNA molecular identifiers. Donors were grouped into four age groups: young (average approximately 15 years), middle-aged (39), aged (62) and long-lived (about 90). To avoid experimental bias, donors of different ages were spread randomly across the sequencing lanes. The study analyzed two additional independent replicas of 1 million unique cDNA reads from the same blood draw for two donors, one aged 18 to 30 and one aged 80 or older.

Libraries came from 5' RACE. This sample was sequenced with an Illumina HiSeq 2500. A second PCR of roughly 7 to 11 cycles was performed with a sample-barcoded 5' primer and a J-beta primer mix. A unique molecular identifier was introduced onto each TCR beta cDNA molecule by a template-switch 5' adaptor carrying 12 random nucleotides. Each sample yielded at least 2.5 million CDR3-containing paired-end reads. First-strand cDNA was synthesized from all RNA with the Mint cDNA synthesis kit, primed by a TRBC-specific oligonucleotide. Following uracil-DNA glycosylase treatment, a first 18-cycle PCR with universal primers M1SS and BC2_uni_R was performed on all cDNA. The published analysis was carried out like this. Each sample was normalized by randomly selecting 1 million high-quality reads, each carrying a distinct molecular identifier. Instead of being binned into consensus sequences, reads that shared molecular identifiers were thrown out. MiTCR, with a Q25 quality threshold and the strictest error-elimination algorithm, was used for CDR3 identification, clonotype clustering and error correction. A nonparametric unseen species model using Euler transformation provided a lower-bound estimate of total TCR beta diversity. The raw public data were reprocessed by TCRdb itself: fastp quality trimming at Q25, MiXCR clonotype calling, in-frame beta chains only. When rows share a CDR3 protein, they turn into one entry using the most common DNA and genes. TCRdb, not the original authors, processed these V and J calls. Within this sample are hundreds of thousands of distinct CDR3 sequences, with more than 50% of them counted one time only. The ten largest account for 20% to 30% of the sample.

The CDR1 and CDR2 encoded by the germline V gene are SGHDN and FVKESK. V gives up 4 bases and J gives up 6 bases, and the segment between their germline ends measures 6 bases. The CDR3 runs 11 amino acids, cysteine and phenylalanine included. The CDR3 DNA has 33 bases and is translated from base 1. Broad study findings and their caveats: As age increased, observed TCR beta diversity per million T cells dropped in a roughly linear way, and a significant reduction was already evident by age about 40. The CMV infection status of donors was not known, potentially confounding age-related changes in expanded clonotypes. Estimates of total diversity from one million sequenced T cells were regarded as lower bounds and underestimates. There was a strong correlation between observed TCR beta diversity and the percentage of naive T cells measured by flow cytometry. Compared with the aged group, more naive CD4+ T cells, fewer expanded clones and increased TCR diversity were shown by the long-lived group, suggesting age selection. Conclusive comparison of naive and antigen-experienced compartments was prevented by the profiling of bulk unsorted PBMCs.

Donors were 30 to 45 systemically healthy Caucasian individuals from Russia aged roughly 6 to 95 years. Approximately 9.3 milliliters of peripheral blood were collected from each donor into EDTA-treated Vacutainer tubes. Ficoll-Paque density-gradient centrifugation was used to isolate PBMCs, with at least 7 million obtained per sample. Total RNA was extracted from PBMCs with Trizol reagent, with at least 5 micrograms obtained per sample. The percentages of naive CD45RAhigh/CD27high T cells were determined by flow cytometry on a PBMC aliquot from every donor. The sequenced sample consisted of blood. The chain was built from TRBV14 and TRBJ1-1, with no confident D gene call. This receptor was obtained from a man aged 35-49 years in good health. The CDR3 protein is CASSPQPEAFF. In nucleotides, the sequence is TGTGCCAGCAGCCCCCAACCTGAAGCTTTCTTT.